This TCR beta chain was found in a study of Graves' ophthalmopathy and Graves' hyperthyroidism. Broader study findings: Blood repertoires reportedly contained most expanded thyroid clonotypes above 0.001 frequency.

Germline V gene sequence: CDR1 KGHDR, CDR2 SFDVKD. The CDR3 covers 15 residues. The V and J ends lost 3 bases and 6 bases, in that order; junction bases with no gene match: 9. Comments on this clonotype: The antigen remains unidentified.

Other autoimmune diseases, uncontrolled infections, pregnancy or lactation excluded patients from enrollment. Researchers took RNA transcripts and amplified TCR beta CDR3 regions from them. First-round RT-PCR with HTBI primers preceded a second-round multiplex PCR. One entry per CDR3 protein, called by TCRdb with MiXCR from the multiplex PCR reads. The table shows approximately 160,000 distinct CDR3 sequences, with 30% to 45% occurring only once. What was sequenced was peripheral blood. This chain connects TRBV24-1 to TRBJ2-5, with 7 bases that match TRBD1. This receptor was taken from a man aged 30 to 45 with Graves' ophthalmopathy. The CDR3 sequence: CATSDDRQGSKTQYF. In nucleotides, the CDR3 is TGTGCCACCAGTGATGACCGACAGGGAAGCAAGACCCAGTACTTC.